Listed below are T cell receptor beta chains from one sample, sequenced in a study of T cell changes during pregnancy in multiple sclerosis. Produced via immunoSEQ multiplex PCR; TCRdb's table is partial and in-frame only. The sample has roughly 40,000 clones, around nine tenths seen once; the top ten hold 0.43%. The source material was CD4+ T cells from peripheral blood mononuclear cells, sampled in the third trimester of pregnancy. The receptors originated from a female donor with multiple sclerosis, enrolled in a pregnancy study. The conserved cysteine and the conserved F or W are not part of the CDR3 here.

v_gene	j_gene	CDR3aa
TRBV19	TRBJ2-5	ASKDRGSYQETQY
TRBV27	TRBJ2-7	ASSPGPVFGSYEQY
TRBV11-2	TRBJ1-5	ASSLDQGSNQPQH
TRBV7-6	TRBJ2-3	ASSPLLVSDTQY
TRBV11-2	TRBJ1-1	ASSLRGDGGTEAF
TRBV19	TRBJ1-4	ASSLDRGREKLF
TRBV25-1	TRBJ2-2	ASSGTSRSGELF
TRBV5-1	TRBJ2-3	ASARGSTDTQY
TRBV5-6	TRBJ2-3	ASSLRLITDTQY
TRBV7-8	TRBJ1-1	ASSPTVLNTEAF
TRBV18	TRBJ1-1	ASSPLGPSGGTEAF
TRBV5-1	TRBJ1-2	ASSLGTNYGYT
TRBV7-9	TRBJ1-1	ASKRTGQGAEAF
TRBV5-1	TRBJ2-1	ASSYLAALNNEQF
TRBV19	TRBJ2-1	ASSGIRQGTYNEQF
TRBV2	TRBJ2-1	ASILPGGAGGVNEQF